These 5 T cell receptor beta chains originate from one sample sequenced in a study of shared clonotypes between healthy human individuals. Profiling relied on immunoSEQ multiplex PCR, and the TCRdb table lists in-frame clones only, not all of them. Among around 550,000 clones, 95% were seen once, and the ten largest hold over 0.1%. Cells designated naive CD8 were CD45RO-negative and were positively selected for CCR7, with terminally differentiated effector memory CD45RA+ cells excluded. The specimen was naive CD8+ T cells sorted from blood. The receptor set was obtained from a woman aged 30 to 39 in good health.

The gene calls are TRBV15 and TRBJ2-1; tentatively, D is TRBD1 (7 bases). Germline CDR1 is LNHNV and CDR2 is YYDKDF (reference sequence). V lost 4 bases and J 7 bases, leaving 8 bases between the germline ends. This CDR3 comprises 12 residues. The CDR3 region is CATSTGGNEQFF. CDR3 sequence (DNA): TGTGCCACCAGCACAGGGGGGAATGAGCAGTTCTTC.

The genes are TRBV28 and TRBJ2-2, with a possible D match to TRBD1 (5 bases). From germline, CDR1 is MDHEN and CDR2 SYDVKM. The CDR3 is 17 residues long. With 3 bases removed from V and 2 bases from J, the gap between germline ends came to 16 bases. The CDR3 DNA reads as TGTGCCAGCAGTTTCCCGAGAAGGGGAAGCAACACCGGGGAGCTGTTTTTT. It is translated as CASSFPRRGSNTGELFF. Drawing the rest from reference TRBV28 and TRBJ2-2, the complete variable domain is DVKVTQSSRYLVKRTGEKVFLECVQDMDHENMFWYRQDPGLGLRLIYFSYDVKMKEKGDIPEGYSVSREKKERFSLILESASTNQTSMYLCASSFPRRGSNTGELFFGEGSRLTVL.

This chain connects TRBV7-9 to TRBJ2-1, with D unresolved. The CDR3 length is 12 residues. From germline, CDR1 is SEHNR and CDR2 FQNEAQ (reference sequence). Trimming shortened V by 3 bases and J by 10 bases, and 10 bases separated the two germline ends. CDR3 bases: TGTGCCAGCAGCTTTGGGGAAGCGGAGCAGTTCTTC. It translates to CASSFGEAEQFF.

Of note for this clone: Other DNA sequences in this sample translate to the same CDR3. The rearrangement joins TRBV27 to TRBJ2-7; possible D gene TRBD1, 7 bases. The CDR3 loop spans 13 amino acids. CDR1 is MNHEY and CDR2 is SMNVEV in the germline V gene (reference sequence). Trimming removed 6 bases at V and 2 bases at J, with 11 bases between. The CDR3 protein is CASSPGGTYEQYF. CDR3 DNA: TGTGCCAGCAGCCCAGGGGGGACCTACGAGCAGTACTTC.

The J gene is TRBJ2-1, the V gene TRBV27; 14 bases are a match to TRBD2. V dropped 4 bases and J dropped 8; count of bases not matched to a gene: 7. This CDR3 is 16 amino acids long. Germline CDR1 MNHEY, CDR2 SMNVEV (reference sequence). DNA of the CDR3: TGTGCCAGCAGTTCCGGGACTAGCGGGAGAAGGGATGAGCAGTTCTTC. Its translation: CASSSGTSGRRDEQFF.